The next 20 T cell receptor beta chains were all read from a single sample in a study of blood T cell repertoires in COVID-19. The protocol was immunoSEQ multiplex PCR, while the TCRdb copy is restricted to in-frame clones and leaves out a portion. The repertoire holds fewer than 100,000 clones, roughly 87% seen once, with around 5.3% in the top ten. Sequencing was done on a sample of peripheral blood. These receptors were obtained from a woman at least 80 years old with acute or convalescent COVID-19.

The V call is TRBV15, the J call TRBJ2-7; the match to TRBD1 covers 7 bases. The CDR3 has 13 residues. The germline CDR1 and CDR2 sequences are LNHNV and YYDKDF (reference sequence). V was clipped by 3 bases and J by 2 bases; unmatched bases: 1. The CDR3 DNA is TGTGCCACCAGCAGGGGACAGACCTACGAGCAGTACTTC. Protein: CATSRGQTYEQYF.

J is TRBJ2-3 and V is TRBV11-2; 13 nucleotides agree with TRBD2. After removal of 1 base from V and 3 bases from J, the junction contained 7 bases not matched to a gene. Germline V gene sequence: CDR1 SGHAT, CDR2 FQNNGV. The CDR3 extends over 18 amino acids. The CDR3 loop is CASSLVGLAGSGTDTQYF. CDR3 sequence (DNA): TGTGCCAGCAGCTTAGTGGGACTAGCGGGGAGTGGGACAGATACGCAGTATTTT.

This sequence joins TRBV5-6 and TRBJ1-5, with a tentative D call TRBD1 (6 bases). This CDR3 region has 14 residues. In germline, CDR1 is SGHDT, CDR2 YYEEEE. Trimming took 4 bases from V and 2 from J, leaving 10 bases between them. The CDR3 loop reads CASSIRGGNQPQHF. CDR3 sequence (DNA): TGTGCCAGCAGCATCAGGGGAGGCAATCAGCCCCAGCATTTT.

The chain links TRBV5-4 to TRBJ2-3; 8 nucleotides align to TRBD1. V was clipped by 7 bases and J by 0 bases; unmatched bases: 4. Germline assignment: CDR1 SGHNT and CDR2 YYREEE (reference sequence). This CDR3 comprises 14 residues. CDR3 DNA: TGTGCCAGCGTCGGACAGGGTAGCACAGATACGCAGTATTTT. Its protein product is CASVGQGSTDTQYF.

The chain combines TRBV5-1 with TRBJ1-2; D is perhaps TRBD1 (6 bases). The V gene lost 0 bases and the J gene lost 3 bases, with 6 bases spanning the gap. The CDR3 sequence is 13 residues long. Germline V CDR1 and CDR2: SGHRS, YFSETQ. In DNA, the CDR3 is TGCGCCAGCAGCTTGGACAGGGACTATGGCTACACCTTC. This encodes CASSLDRDYGYTF.

The gene calls are TRBV29-1 and TRBJ1-1; maybe TRBD1 (6 bases). V was cut by 7 bases and J by 0 bases, with 9 bases left in between. The germline CDR1 and CDR2 sequences are SQVTM and ANQGSEA. The CDR3 runs to 12 residues. This chain's CDR3 is CSADRLNTEAFF. The DNA of the CDR3 is TGCAGCGCGGACAGATTGAACACTGAAGCTTTCTTT.

This chain joins TRBV9 and TRBJ2-1, with 13 bases that match TRBD2. Germline assignment: CDR1 SGDLS and CDR2 YYNGEE. Trimming cost V 4 bases and J 9 bases; bases outside gene matches: 7. The CDR3 is 15 amino acids. The DNA for the CDR3 is TGTGCCAGCAGCCCACTAGCGGGGGGGCGAGGTGAGCAGTTCTTC. Translating it yields CASSPLAGGRGEQFF.

This clone was seen once. V gene TRBV7-6 combines with J gene TRBJ2-7, with D tentatively TRBD2 (6 bases). The CDR3 is made up of 14 amino acids. Looked up from germline, CDR1 is SGHVS and CDR2 is FNYEAQ. The V end lost 1 base, the J end lost 3 bases, and 10 bases lay between the germline ends. CDR3 bases: TGTGCCAGCAGCTTAGTTCGACTAGGCTACGAGCAGTACTTC. This encodes CASSLVRLGYEQYF.

The chain links TRBV19 to TRBJ1-2; 11 bases fit TRBD1. With 5 bases clipped from V and 3 bases from J, the junction kept 2 bases outside the gene matches. Per germline, CDR1 LNHDA and CDR2 SQIVND (reference sequence). The CDR3 contains 14 residues. The CDR3 loop is CASSRTGGDYGYTF. Written as DNA, the CDR3 is TGTGCCAGTAGTCGGACAGGGGGCGACTATGGCTACACCTTC.

The chain combines TRBV19 with TRBJ1-5; D unresolved. Germline V gives CDR1 LNHDA, CDR2 SQIVND (reference sequence). The CDR3 contains 13 residues. Trimming took 5 bases from V and 10 from J, leaving 15 bases between them. CDR3 coding DNA: TGTGCCAGTAGTGACTCGGGGAATCGACCCCAGCATTTT. It is translated as CASSDSGNRPQHF.

The genes are TRBV5-4 and TRBJ2-1, with 9 bases matching TRBD1. CDR1 and CDR2 (germline): SGHNT, YYREEE (reference sequence). The length of the CDR3 is 15 residues. Trimming cost V 3 bases and J 9 bases; bases outside gene matches: 10. The CDR3 protein is CASSSRDREFTEQFF. The CDR3 region has the DNA TGTGCCAGCAGCTCCCGGGACAGGGAATTCACTGAGCAGTTCTTC.

CDR3 DNA: TGTGCCAGTAGACATCCGGGACTAGCGGGAGCTGGCACCGGGGAGCTGTTTTTT. Translation gives CASRHPGLAGAGTGELFF. The chain uses TRBV19 and TRBJ2-2; 14 nucleotides agree with TRBD2. The CDR3 runs 18 residues. The germline V gene encodes CDR1 LNHDA and CDR2 SQIVND (reference sequence). V shed 6 bases and J 4 bases; nucleotides not matched to a gene: 10.

The J gene is TRBJ1-1, the V gene TRBV6-2 or TRBV6-3, with D perhaps TRBD1 (6 bases). Trimming pared 4 bases from V and 2 bases from J, leaving 11 bases between. The CDR3 is 14 residues long. Germline CDR1 and CDR2: MNHEY and SVGEGT. The CDR3 loop reads CASSFKGTNTEAFF. The CDR3 DNA follows: TGTGCCAGCAGTTTCAAAGGGACAAACACTGAAGCTTTCTTT.

This chain uses TRBV3-1 (or the pseudogene TRBV3-2) with TRBJ2-1; TRBD2 agrees at 15 bases. Germline values: CDR1 LGHDT, CDR2 YNNKEL (reference sequence). Trimming removed 5 bases from V and 9 bases from J; junction bases left unmatched: 5. The length of the CDR3 is 15 residues. CDR3 region: CASSSGTSGGIEQFF. The CDR3 DNA sequence: TGTGCCAGCAGCTCCGGGACTAGCGGGGGGATTGAGCAGTTCTTC.

The table lists this clone with a few counts. The V and J genes are TRBV15 and TRBJ1-6; TRBD1 agrees at 10 bases. V trimming: 1 base; J trimming: 8 bases; junction bases outside the gene matches: 2. The CDR3 totals 15 residues. Germline assignment: CDR1 LNHNV and CDR2 YYDKDF (reference sequence). The CDR3 sequence: CATSRVGTGDSPLHF. For the CDR3, the DNA is TGTGCCACCAGCAGAGTTGGGACAGGGGATTCACCCCTCCACTTT. The full variable domain, its missing parts supplied by reference TRBV15 and TRBJ1-6, is DAMVIQNPRYQVTQFGKPVTLSCSQTLNHNVMYWYQQKSSQAPKLLFHYYDKDFNNEADTPDNFQSRRPNTSFCFLDIRSPGLGDTAMYLCATSRVGTGDSPLHFGNGTRLTVT.

This clone was counted between two and nine times. The chain links TRBV5-6 to TRBJ2-3, with D unclear. Germline assignment: CDR1 SGHDT and CDR2 YYEEEE. The ends were cut back, 4 bases at V and 0 bases at J, with 18 bases in the middle. This CDR3 is built from 17 residues. CDR3 coding DNA: TGTGCCAGCAGCCGTCTGGCGGTCAGACTGAGCACAGATACGCAGTATTTT. Its translation is CASSRLAVRLSTDTQYF.

V is TRBV7-2 and J is TRBJ2-5; 7 bases line up with TRBD2. Germline CDR1 SGHTA, CDR2 FQGNSA. Germline trimming cut 5 bases from V and 4 bases from J; bases unmatched to any gene: 7. The CDR3 sequence is 14 residues long. This CDR3 reads CASSPRLAGETQYF. CDR3 sequence (DNA): TGTGCCAGCAGCCCCCGACTAGCTGGAGAGACCCAGTACTTC.

V and J are TRBV28 and TRBJ2-5, with TRBD1 as a possible D gene (5 bases). The CDR3 has 13 amino acids. The V gene lost 2 bases and the J gene lost 5 bases, with 9 bases spanning the gap. CDR1 is MDHEN, CDR2 SYDVKM, per germline. CDR3 residues: CASSLTGWETQYF. DNA of the CDR3: TGTGCCAGCAGTTTAACAGGCTGGGAGACCCAGTACTTC.

This sequence joins TRBV4-2 and TRBJ2-7, with D maybe TRBD1 (6 bases). Trimming shortened V by 3 bases and J by 3 bases, and 15 bases separated the two germline ends. The CDR3 covers 15 residues. Looked up from germline, CDR1 is LGHNA and CDR2 is YNFKEQ. The CDR3: CASSQGDNRNYEQYF. The CDR3 nucleotides read TGTGCCAGCAGCCAGGGGGACAACCGGAACTACGAGCAGTACTTC.

This sequence joins TRBV9 and TRBJ1-1; the D is unclear. CDR3 length equals 16 residues. V lost 2 bases and J 0 bases, leaving 14 bases between the germline ends. Germline V lookup: CDR1 SGDLS, CDR2 YYNGEE. The DNA for the CDR3 is TGTGCCAGCAGCGTCGGACTATCCCCATTGAACACTGAAGCTTTCTTT. It is translated as CASSVGLSPLNTEAFF.